The 2 T cell receptor beta chains below were found in one sample sequenced in a study of blood T cell repertoires in COVID-19. The assay was immunoSEQ multiplex PCR, and TCRdb's table has in-frame clones only and misses some. Of some 300,000 clones in the sample, about nine tenths were seen once. Input material: PBMCs or T cells enriched from blood (not recorded which). These TCRs come from a woman aged 25 to 39 who had recovered from COVID-19.

This chain links TRBV19 with TRBJ1-5; D possibly corresponds to TRBD1 (6 bases). V shed 6 bases and J shed 5 bases, with 11 bases lying between them. CDR1 is LNHDA and CDR2 is SQIVND in the germline V gene (reference sequence). This CDR3 region has 13 residues. For the CDR3, the DNA is TGTGCCAGTAGCAGGGGACCCTATCAGCCCCAGCATTTT. The encoded protein is CASSRGPYQPQHF. Complete variable domain (other parts from reference TRBV19 and TRBJ1-5): DGGITQSPKYLFRKEGQNVTLSCEQNLNHDAMYWYRQDPGQGLRLIYYSQIVNDFQKGDIAEGYSVSREKKESFPLTVTSAQKNPTAFYLCASSRGPYQPQHFGDGTRLSIL.

The J gene is TRBJ1-1, the V gene TRBV5-8; no definite D call. This CDR3 comprises 15 residues. Trimming stripped 2 bases from V and 0 bases from J, with 11 bases between. Looked up from germline, CDR1 is SGHTS and CDR2 is YDEGEE. The CDR3 DNA reads as TGTGCCAGCAGCTTCCGAGGGTCTATGAACACTGAAGCTTTCTTT. Its translation is CASSFRGSMNTEAFF.